The clone carrying this T cell receptor (beta chain) was counted at least ten times. Antigen unknown. This sample was included in a study of metastatic and nonmetastatic thyroid tumors. Study-level background: Repertoires from blood and tumor or nodule tissue of malignant and benign thyroid patients were compared.

Thyroid surgery was preceded by no treatment in any patient. Per the germline V gene, CDR1 is SNHLY and CDR2 is FYNNEI. The V segment lost 7 bases and the J segment 0 bases; nucleotides outside the gene matches: 5. The CDR3 length is 15 residues. Authors' processing steps: The authors used CDR3 differences across clinicopathological groups to build a distant-metastasis classifier for papillary thyroid cancer. TCRdb re-analyzed the PCR reads through MiXCR. These V and J calls derive from TCRdb rather than the authors' analysis. The data contain approximately 84,000 clones, under 15% of them singletons. Points from the study as a whole: The reported finding was significantly higher TCR beta diversity in malignant thyroid tumors relative to benign nodules, in blood and tumor.

The receptor's source is a female donor with papillary thyroid cancer or a benign thyroid nodule (not recorded which). Some clones in this sample may be carry-over from other donors' samples. What was sequenced was blood. The rearrangement joins TRBV2 to TRBJ2-3; 9 bases align to TRBD2. The CDR3 reads CASMTSGLSTDTQYF. CDR3 DNA sequence: TGTGCCAGCATGACTAGCGGCCTGAGCACAGATACGCAGTATTTT. Together with reference TRBV2 and TRBJ2-3, the CDR3 gives the full variable domain: EPEVTQTPSHQVTQMGQEVILRCVPISNHLYFYWYRQILGQKVEFLVSFYNNEISEKSEIFDDQFSVERPDGSNFTLKIRSTKLEDSAMYFCASMTSGLSTDTQYFGPGTRLTVL.